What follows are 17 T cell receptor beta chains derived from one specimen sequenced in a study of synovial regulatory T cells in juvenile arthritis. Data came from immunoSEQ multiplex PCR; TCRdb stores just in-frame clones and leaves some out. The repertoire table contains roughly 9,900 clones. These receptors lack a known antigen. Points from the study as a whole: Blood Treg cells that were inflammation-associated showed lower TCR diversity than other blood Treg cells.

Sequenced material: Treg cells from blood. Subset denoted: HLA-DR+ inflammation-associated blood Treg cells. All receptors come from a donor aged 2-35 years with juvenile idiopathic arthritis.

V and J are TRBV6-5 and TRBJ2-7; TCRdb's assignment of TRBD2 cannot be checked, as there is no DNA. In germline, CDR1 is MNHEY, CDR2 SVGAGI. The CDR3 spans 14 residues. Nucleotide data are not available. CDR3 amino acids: CASSYGAGDYEQYF.

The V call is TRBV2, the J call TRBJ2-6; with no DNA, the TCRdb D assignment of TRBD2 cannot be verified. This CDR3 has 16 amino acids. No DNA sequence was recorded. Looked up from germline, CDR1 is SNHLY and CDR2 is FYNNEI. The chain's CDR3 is CASRAQSGSGANVLTF.

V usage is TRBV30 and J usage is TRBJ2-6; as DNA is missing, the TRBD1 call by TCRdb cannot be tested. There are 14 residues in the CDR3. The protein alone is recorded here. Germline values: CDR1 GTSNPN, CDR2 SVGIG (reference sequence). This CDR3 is CAWSVGSEANVLTF.

This chain's CDR3 is CASSLEVLQPQHF. The rearrangement links TRBV7-6 to TRBJ1-5. This CDR3 has 13 residues. This entry has no DNA. Germline CDR1 and CDR2: SGHVS and FNYEAQ.

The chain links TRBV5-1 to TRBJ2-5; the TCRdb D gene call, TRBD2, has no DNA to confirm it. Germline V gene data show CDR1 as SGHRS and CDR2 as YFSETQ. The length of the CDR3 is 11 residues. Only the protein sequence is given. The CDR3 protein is CASSSRGVQYF. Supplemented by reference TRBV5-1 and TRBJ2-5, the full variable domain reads KAGVTQTPRYLIKTRGQQVTLSCSPISGHRSVSWYQQTPGQGLQFLFEYFSETQRNKGNFPGRFSGRQFSNSRSEMNVSTLELGDSALYLCASSSRGVQYFGPGTRLLVL.

CDR3 residues: CASSLRPGQGLPRGYTF. This chain connects TRBV5-6 to TRBJ1-2; the D call from TCRdb, TRBD1, cannot be confirmed without DNA. CDR1 is SGHDT, CDR2 YYEEEE, per germline. The CDR3 consists of 17 residues. The DNA is unrecorded.

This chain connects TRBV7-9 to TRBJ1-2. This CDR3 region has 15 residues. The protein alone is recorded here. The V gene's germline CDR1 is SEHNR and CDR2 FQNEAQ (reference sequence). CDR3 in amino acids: CASSLPGRGSHGYTF.

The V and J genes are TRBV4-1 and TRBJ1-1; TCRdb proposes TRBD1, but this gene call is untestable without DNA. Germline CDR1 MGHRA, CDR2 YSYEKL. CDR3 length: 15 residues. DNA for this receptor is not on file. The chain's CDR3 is CASSQEINRETEAFF.

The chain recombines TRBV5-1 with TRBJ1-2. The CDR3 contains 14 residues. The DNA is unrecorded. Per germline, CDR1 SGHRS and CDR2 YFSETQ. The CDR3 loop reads CASSSNAGTLGYTF.

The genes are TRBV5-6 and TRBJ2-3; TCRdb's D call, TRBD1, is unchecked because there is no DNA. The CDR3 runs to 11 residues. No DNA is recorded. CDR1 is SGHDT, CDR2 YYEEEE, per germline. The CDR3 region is CASSRGISQYF.

The CDR3 loop is CANSDFGSEAFF. This chain uses TRBV4-2 with TRBJ1-1. The CDR3 extends over 12 amino acids. No coding sequence is recorded. Looked up from germline, CDR1 is LGHNA and CDR2 is YNFKEQ.

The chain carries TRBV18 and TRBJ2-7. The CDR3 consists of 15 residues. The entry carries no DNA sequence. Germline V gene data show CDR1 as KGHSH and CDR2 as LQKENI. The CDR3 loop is CASSQQGAYSDEQYF.

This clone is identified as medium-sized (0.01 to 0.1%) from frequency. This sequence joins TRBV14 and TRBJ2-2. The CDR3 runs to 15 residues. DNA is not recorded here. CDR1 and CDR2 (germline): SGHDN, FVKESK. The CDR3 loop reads CASSRVEGVTGELFF.

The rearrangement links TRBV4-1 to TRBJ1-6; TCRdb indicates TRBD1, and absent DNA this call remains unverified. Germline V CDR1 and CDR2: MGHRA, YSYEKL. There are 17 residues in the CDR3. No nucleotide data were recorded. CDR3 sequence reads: CASSQPFQGAANSPLHF.

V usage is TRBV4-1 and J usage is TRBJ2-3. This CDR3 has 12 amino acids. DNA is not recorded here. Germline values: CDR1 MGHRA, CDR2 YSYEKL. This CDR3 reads CASSQVTDTQYF.

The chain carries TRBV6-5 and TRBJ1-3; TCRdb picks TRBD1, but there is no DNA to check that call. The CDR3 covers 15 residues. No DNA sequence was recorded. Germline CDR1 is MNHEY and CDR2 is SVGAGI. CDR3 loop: CASSYSVRAGNTIYF.

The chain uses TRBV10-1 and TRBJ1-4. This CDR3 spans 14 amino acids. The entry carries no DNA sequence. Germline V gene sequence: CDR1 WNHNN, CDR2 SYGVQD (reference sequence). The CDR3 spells CASNRKGANEKLFF.